This T cell receptor (beta chain) came from a study of TIL therapy for anti-PD-1-resistant metastatic lung cancer. Study-level information: Median patient age was around 50, ranging roughly 35-75 years. Findings and limits, study-wide: Many TIL product clones were absent from baseline tumor, suggesting clonal contraction. Compared with baseline intratumoral T cells, expanded TIL cultures were more clonal and less diverse (approximately 6% vs 31%).

The time point is: pre-treatment sample, taken before nivolumab and TIL therapy. Most excised metastases sampled were pleural nodules or supraclavicular lymph nodes. Patients then received nivolumab; progressors got lymphodepletion, TIL and IL-2. On this clone itself: Antigen specificity is unknown.

Sequencing used immunoSEQ v3. The data were produced by immunoSEQ multiplex PCR, yet TCRdb's version contains in-frame clones alone and is incomplete. The sample includes several thousand clones, 60% to 80% of them seen just once. The specimen comprised tumor tissue, sampled at baseline. This clonotype was sampled from a person aged 25 to 85 with non-small cell lung cancer.

CDR3 loop: CASSFGGDGYEQYF. The CDR3 bases are TGCGCCAGCAGCTTTGGAGGGGATGGCTACGAGCAGTACTTC. The chain is built from TRBV5-1 and TRBJ2-7; possible D gene TRBD2, 6 bases. V was shortened by 2 bases and J by 3 bases, with 12 bases between the two germline ends. The germline gives CDR1 SGHRS, CDR2 YFSETQ. The CDR3 contains 14 residues.